This T cell receptor beta chain was identified in a study of shared clonotypes between healthy human individuals. Terminally differentiated effector memory CD45RA+ cells were excluded by CCR7 positive selection of CD45RO-negative cells. All the donors were Caucasian adults who lived in Nashville, Tennessee. Concerning this clone: The antigen is undetermined. The same CDR3 also results from other DNA sequences found in this sample.

Using immunoSEQ multiplex PCR, the repertoire was profiled, and TCRdb retains in-frame clones only, with some absent. The sample lists 800,000 or so clones; about 96% were seen once. Study outcomes and limitations: The study drew on few donors, limiting represented genetic and exposure-history diversity.

This clonotype originated in a man between 25 and 39 years old in good health. The sequencing sample was made of naive CD8+ T cells sorted from blood.

The CDR3 nucleotides read TGTGCCAGCAGTCTCTCGGGTCGGACCTACGAGCAGTACTTC. Translated, it gives CASSLSGRTYEQYF. V gene TRBV27 combines with J gene TRBJ2-7, with D uncertain. The V end lost 5 bases, the J end lost 2 bases, and 13 bases lay between the germline ends. CDR3 length: 14 residues. The germline gives CDR1 MNHEY, CDR2 SMNVEV (reference sequence).